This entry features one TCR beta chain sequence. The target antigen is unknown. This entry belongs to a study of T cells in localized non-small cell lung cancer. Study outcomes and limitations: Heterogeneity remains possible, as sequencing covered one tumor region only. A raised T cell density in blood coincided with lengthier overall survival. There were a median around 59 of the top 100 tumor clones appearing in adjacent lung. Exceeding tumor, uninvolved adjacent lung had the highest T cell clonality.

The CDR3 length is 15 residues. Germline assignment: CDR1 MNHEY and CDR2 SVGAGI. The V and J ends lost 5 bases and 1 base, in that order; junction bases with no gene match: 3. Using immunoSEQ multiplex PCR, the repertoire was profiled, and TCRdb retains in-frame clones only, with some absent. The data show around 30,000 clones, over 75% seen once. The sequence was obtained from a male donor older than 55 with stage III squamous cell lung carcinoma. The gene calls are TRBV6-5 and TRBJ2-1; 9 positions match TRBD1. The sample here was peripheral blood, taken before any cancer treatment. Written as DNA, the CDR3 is TGTGCCAGCAGTCCAGACAGGGGGTCCTACAATGAGCAGTTCTTC. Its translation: CASSPDRGSYNEQFF.